This T cell receptor (beta chain) was found in a study of beta chain features in type 1 diabetes. Study overall: Age, gender, cell numbers and subset yield matched between patients and controls. Notes on the study in general: Among patients, naive, central memory and Treg TCRB repertoires appeared more similar than among healthy donors.

Trimming removed 5 bases at V and 0 bases at J, with 14 bases between. The CDR3 consists of 15 residues. Per the germline V gene, CDR1 is LNHDA and CDR2 is SQIVND (reference sequence). Isolated RNA was reverse transcribed in full, so expressed TCRB transcripts were sequenced. Clones were sequenced by immunoSEQ multiplex PCR, and TCRdb holds only the in-frame ones, with some missing. The repertoire holds approximately 150,000 clones, with about a tenth as singletons. Populations isolated by sorting all had purity greater than 95%. Of note for this clone: Its antigen is currently unknown.

The rearrangement links TRBV19 to TRBJ2-7, with unresolved D. Sequencing was done on a sample of central memory CD4+ T cells from blood. The source of this sequence is a woman between 40 and 50 years old in good health. The CDR3 sequence is CASSHPYRSSYEQYF. In DNA, the CDR3 is TGTGCCAGTAGTCACCCCTACAGAAGCTCCTACGAGCAGTACTTC.